The rows below give T cell receptor beta chains drawn from one sample of a study of blood T cells in healthy people across ages. TCRdb reanalysed the 5' RACE reads using MiXCR and keeps one entry per CDR3 protein. Among some 700,000 distinct CDR3 sequences listed, roughly 41% were seen once. Sequencing used blood. These receptors all come from a woman aged 60 to 75 in good health. Each CDR3 is given with its conserved first and last residue. Each record gives: J gene, D gene, clone size, V gene, CDR3 protein, CDR3 DNA. D genes are given only for firm matches. A row's size may be missing; if present it is once, few, many or a size class.

J: TRBJ2-7; D: NA; size: NA; V: TRBV10-3; CDR3: CAISESREREQYF; DNA: TGTGCCATCAGTGAGTCGAGAGAACGGGAGCAGTACTTC
J: TRBJ2-7; D: NA; size: NA; V: TRBV4-1; CDR3: CASSPFRGGDNYEQYF; DNA: TGCGCCAGCAGCCCCTTTCGGGGCGGGGATAACTACGAGCAGTACTTC
J: TRBJ1-2; D: TRBD1; size: NA; V: TRBV5-1; CDR3: CASRTTGGWEGYTF; DNA: TGCGCCAGCAGAACTACAGGGGGCTGGGAGGGCTACACCTTC
J: TRBJ1-2; D: NA; size: NA; V: TRBV20-1; CDR3: CSASPRDQGGYTF; DNA: TGCAGTGCTAGTCCCAGGGACCAGGGAGGCTACACCTTC
J: TRBJ2-7; D: NA; size: few; V: TRBV20-1; CDR3: CSARGQTSGYEQYF; DNA: TGCAGTGCTAGGGGGCAGACGTCGGGGTACGAGCAGTACTTC
J: TRBJ1-2; D: TRBD1; size: few; V: TRBV6-2/TRBV6-3; CDR3: CASSNQGQSYGYTF; DNA: TGTGCCAGCAGCAACCAGGGACAGTCCTATGGCTACACCTTC
J: TRBJ1-2; D: TRBD1; size: NA; V: TRBV11-1; CDR3: CASQTGQGLGYTF; DNA: TGTGCCAGCCAAACTGGACAGGGACTTGGCTACACCTTC
J: TRBJ1-2; D: NA; size: few; V: TRBV27; CDR3: CASSPGVEWIGYTF; DNA: TGTGCCAGCAGTCCGGGGGTGGAGTGGATCGGCTACACCTTC
J: TRBJ2-3; D: NA; size: many; V: TRBV29-1; CDR3: CSANTGNPDTQYF; DNA: TGCAGCGCCAACACAGGGAACCCAGATACGCAGTATTTT
J: TRBJ2-5; D: TRBD2; size: many; V: TRBV30; CDR3: CAWSYSGAQETQYF; DNA: TGTGCCTGGAGTTATAGCGGGGCACAAGAGACCCAGTACTTC
J: TRBJ2-7; D: TRBD2; size: many; V: TRBV29-1; CDR3: CSVGEGYEQYF; DNA: TGCAGCGTTGGGGAGGGCTACGAGCAGTACTTC
J: TRBJ2-5; D: NA; size: few; V: TRBV28; CDR3: CASTEVLAGETQYF; DNA: TGTGCCAGCACCGAGGTCCTCGCTGGAGAGACCCAGTACTTC
J: TRBJ2-6; D: NA; size: NA; V: TRBV3-1; CDR3: CASSPVRVWSGANVLTF; DNA: TGTGCCAGCAGCCCCGTGAGGGTATGGTCTGGGGCCAACGTCCTGACTTTC
J: TRBJ2-6; D: TRBD1; size: NA; V: TRBV6-5; CDR3: CASSWTGQRTSGANVLTF; DNA: TGTGCCAGCAGTTGGACGGGACAGAGGACCTCTGGGGCCAACGTCCTGACTTTC
J: TRBJ1-2; D: NA; size: NA; V: TRBV7-2; CDR3: CAGSFPANYGYTF; DNA: TGTGCCGGCAGCTTCCCTGCTAACTATGGCTACACCTTC
J: TRBJ2-4; D: NA; size: NA; V: TRBV29-1; CDR3: CSVGDWENIQYF; DNA: TGCAGCGTTGGAGATTGGGAAAACATTCAGTACTTC
J: TRBJ1-2; D: TRBD1; size: few; V: TRBV27; CDR3: CASSVTGAGYTF; DNA: TGTGCCAGCAGTGTGACAGGGGCTGGCTACACCTTC
J: TRBJ2-3; D: NA; size: NA; V: TRBV5-1; CDR3: CASSVGGLRGSTDTQYF; DNA: TGCGCCAGCAGCGTCGGGGGTTTAAGGGGCAGCACAGATACGCAGTATTTT
J: TRBJ2-5; D: TRBD2; size: NA; V: TRBV4-2; CDR3: CASSQDRGGTQYF; DNA: TGTGCCAGCAGCCAAGACCGGGGGGGGACCCAGTACTTC
J: TRBJ2-3; D: TRBD2; size: NA; V: TRBV10-3; CDR3: CAISETGLAPLTDTQYF; DNA: TGTGCCATCAGTGAAACCGGACTAGCACCACTCACAGATACGCAGTATTTT
J: TRBJ2-2; D: NA; size: NA; V: TRBV2; CDR3: CASQIAAHTGELFF; DNA: TGTGCCAGCCAAATAGCGGCCCACACCGGGGAGCTGTTTTTT
J: TRBJ2-5; D: NA; size: few; V: TRBV29-1; CDR3: CSLEPRYLGTQYF; DNA: TGCAGCCTAGAGCCCCGCTACCTAGGGACCCAGTACTTC
J: TRBJ2-1; D: NA; size: few; V: TRBV6-1; CDR3: CASTGDIPNEQFF; DNA: TGTGCCAGCACCGGGGATATCCCCAATGAGCAGTTCTTC
J: TRBJ1-2; D: NA; size: few; V: TRBV6-1; CDR3: CASSEVRPGDGYTF; DNA: TGTGCCAGCAGTGAAGTTAGGCCGGGGGATGGCTACACCTTC
J: TRBJ2-1; D: TRBD2; size: NA; V: TRBV25-1; CDR3: CASSEGLAGGLYNEQFF; DNA: TGTGCCAGCAGTGAGGGACTAGCGGGAGGTCTCTACAATGAGCAGTTCTTC
J: TRBJ2-4; D: NA; size: once; V: TRBV24-1; CDR3: CATSDLGTSGQYF; DNA: TGTGCCACCAGTGATTTGGGGACAAGCGGGCAGTACTTC
J: TRBJ2-1; D: TRBD1; size: NA; V: TRBV11-3; CDR3: CASSLGDRTGNEQFF; DNA: TGTGCCAGCAGCTTAGGCGATCGGACAGGGAATGAGCAGTTCTTC
J: TRBJ2-3; D: NA; size: few; V: TRBV20-1; CDR3: CSARVRLANTTDTQYF; DNA: TGCAGTGCTAGAGTAAGGCTAGCGAATACCACAGATACGCAGTATTTT
J: TRBJ2-7; D: NA; size: many; V: TRBV9; CDR3: CASSVTSVGSYEQYF; DNA: TGTGCCAGCAGCGTAACAAGCGTAGGGTCCTACGAGCAGTACTTC
J: TRBJ2-3; D: NA; size: NA; V: TRBV20-1; CDR3: CSIQSIGDPSGDTQYF; DNA: TGCAGCATCCAGTCTATAGGGGACCCCTCGGGGGATACGCAGTATTTT
J: TRBJ1-4; D: NA; size: many; V: TRBV5-1; CDR3: CASSLVGATNEKLFF; DNA: TGCGCCAGCAGCTTGGTGGGGGCCACTAATGAAAAACTGTTTTTT
J: TRBJ2-2; D: TRBD2; size: NA; V: TRBV7-7; CDR3: CASSARLAGGSGELFF; DNA: TGTGCTAGCAGCGCCCGACTAGCGGGAGGGTCCGGGGAGCTGTTTTTT
J: TRBJ2-3; D: NA; size: NA; V: TRBV7-9; CDR3: CASSLVGGRADTQYF; DNA: TGTGCCAGCAGCTTAGTCGGGGGGCGTGCAGATACGCAGTATTTT
J: TRBJ2-6; D: NA; size: few; V: TRBV27; CDR3: CASSLYGPDSGANVLTF; DNA: TGTGCCAGCAGTTTATATGGCCCGGACTCTGGGGCCAACGTCCTGACTTTC
J: TRBJ1-4; D: NA; size: few; V: TRBV11-2; CDR3: CASARAKGEKLFF; DNA: TGTGCCAGCGCCAGAGCGAAGGGTGAAAAACTGTTTTTT
J: TRBJ2-7; D: TRBD1; size: few; V: TRBV27; CDR3: CASNSFLGDRGYNEQYF; DNA: TGTGCCAGCAACTCCTTCTTGGGGGACAGGGGCTACAATGAGCAGTACTTC
J: TRBJ2-7; D: NA; size: few; V: TRBV7-9; CDR3: CASSFFGPGGSEQYF; DNA: NA
J: TRBJ1-5; D: NA; size: once; V: TRBV7-8; CDR3: CASSLVITGGWPQHF; DNA: TGTGCCAGCAGCTTAGTAATTACAGGTGGTTGGCCCCAGCATTTT
J: TRBJ2-7; D: TRBD2; size: NA; V: TRBV4-1; CDR3: CASSQSESSGGYEQYF; DNA: TGCGCCAGCAGCCAGAGTGAGAGTAGCGGGGGTTACGAGCAGTACTTC
J: TRBJ2-5; D: NA; size: few; V: TRBV7-2; CDR3: CASSSRLGGRETQYF; DNA: TGTGCCAGCAGCTCACGACTAGGAGGGCGGGAGACCCAGTACTTC
J: TRBJ2-6; D: NA; size: NA; V: TRBV2; CDR3: CASSERSTGANVLTF; DNA: TGTGCCAGCAGTGAACGGAGCACTGGGGCCAACGTCCTGACTTTC
J: TRBJ2-3; D: NA; size: NA; V: TRBV18; CDR3: CASSPAQDTQYF; DNA: TGTGCCAGCTCACCAGCCCAAGATACGCAGTATTTT